These 23 T cell receptor beta chains were all obtained from the same sample, sequenced in a study of beta chain features in type 1 diabetes. Expressed TCRB transcripts were sequenced because the isolated RNA had all been reverse transcribed beforehand. Method: immunoSEQ multiplex PCR; TCRdb's copy keeps in-frame clones and lacks some. This table holds some 230,000 clones, 9.6% found once. Sequenced input: naive CD4+ T cells from blood. These receptors came from a woman between 18 and 30 years old in good health.

This sequence joins TRBV7-8 and TRBJ1-2, with TRBD1 as a possible D gene (6 bases). The V end was cut by 5 bases, the J end by 8 bases, with 21 bases between. Germline CDR1 SGHVS, CDR2 FQNEAQ. The CDR3 length is 15 residues. CDR3 protein: CASSVHRVNPGGYTF. DNA for the CDR3: TGTGCCAGCAGCGTACACAGGGTTAACCCCGGAGGCTACACCTTC.

The rearrangement uses TRBV7-9 and TRBJ2-1; 14 nucleotides align to TRBD2. Looked up from germline, CDR1 is SEHNR and CDR2 is FQNEAQ (reference sequence). V shed 1 base and J 6 bases; nucleotides not matched to a gene: 2. The CDR3 runs to 16 residues. As DNA, the CDR3 is TGTGCCAGCAGCTTAGGAGGGACTAGCGGGGGCAATGAGCAGTTCTTC. Translating gives CASSLGGTSGGNEQFF.

The chain recombines TRBV6-6 with TRBJ2-3; 7 positions agree with TRBD2. J lost 1 base, V lost 5 bases, and 3 bases had no gene match. Germline V lookup: CDR1 MNHNY, CDR2 SVGAGI (reference sequence). The CDR3 covers 14 residues. In nucleotides, the CDR3 is TGTGCCAGCAGTCAGCGGGAACGCACAGATACGCAGTATTTT. This encodes CASSQRERTDTQYF.

This clone was detected a few times. The identical CDR3 is also encoded by other nucleotide sequences in the sample. The chain employs TRBV9 and TRBJ2-1; 10 nucleotides align to TRBD2. Per the germline V gene, CDR1 is SGDLS and CDR2 is YYNGEE. Losses at the gene ends were 3 bases for V and 0 bases for J; bases not matched to a gene: 0. The CDR3 covers 15 residues. DNA of the CDR3: TGTGCCAGCAGCGCTAGCGGGGGCTCCTACAATGAGCAGTTCTTC. It encodes CASSASGGSYNEQFF.

Only a few counts were recorded for this clone. The CDR3 region has the DNA TGTGCCAGCAGCTTAGGAGTTCTAGCGGGCATCTACAATGAGCAGTTCTTC. Translation: CASSLGVLAGIYNEQFF. V usage is TRBV7-2 and J usage is TRBJ2-1, with TRBD2 matching over 8 bases. V dropped 1 base and J dropped 3; count of bases not matched to a gene: 8. Per the germline V gene, CDR1 is SGHTA and CDR2 is FQGNSA. The CDR3 loop spans 17 amino acids.

This rearrangement joins TRBV6-6 to TRBJ1-6; unclear D gene. The ends were cut back, 2 bases at V and 0 bases at J, with 8 bases in the middle. There are 16 residues in the CDR3. Germline CDR1 reads MNHNY; CDR2 reads SVGAGI (reference sequence). In DNA, the CDR3 is TGTGCCAGCAGTTACCTCCCTAGCTCCTATAATTCACCCCTCCACTTT. Encoded protein: CASSYLPSSYNSPLHF.

This chain links TRBV27 with TRBJ2-6; D perhaps matches TRBD2 (5 bases). Between the trimmed V and J ends, which lost 2 bases and 4 bases, there was a span of 18 bases. The V gene's germline CDR1 is MNHEY and CDR2 SMNVEV (reference sequence). The CDR3 length is 18 residues. The CDR3 loop is CASSLVRVRAFGANVLTF. The CDR3 nucleotides read TGTGCCAGCAGTTTAGTGAGGGTCCGGGCGTTCGGGGCCAACGTCCTGACTTTC.

This CDR3 reads CSVGSVGTGAYTEAFF. CDR3 nucleotides: TGCAGCGTTGGATCTGTGGGGACAGGAGCGTACACTGAAGCTTTCTTT. The rearrangement links TRBV29-1 to TRBJ1-1; 8 bases are shared with TRBD1. Germline trimming cut 4 bases from V and 3 bases from J; bases unmatched to any gene: 13. CDR1 and CDR2 from the germline V gene are SQVTM and ANQGSEA. The CDR3 has 16 amino acids.

The CDR3 here is CASSPAGGSTGELFF. CDR3 nucleotide sequence: TGTGCCAGTAGTCCGGCGGGAGGGAGCACCGGGGAGCTGTTTTTT. The chain couples TRBV19 to TRBJ2-2; 9 positions agree with TRBD2. The germline V gene encodes CDR1 LNHDA and CDR2 SQIVND (reference sequence). CDR3 length: 15 amino acids. Losses at the gene ends were 5 bases for V and 4 bases for J; bases not matched to a gene: 5.

This clone was observed a few times. The genes are TRBV2 and TRBJ2-1, with 9 bases fitting TRBD1. Germline V gene sequence: CDR1 SNHLY, CDR2 FYNNEI. This CDR3 has 12 amino acids. V gave up 11 bases and J gave up 8 bases; unmatched junction bases: 7. CDR3: CAGQGSGDEQFF. The CDR3 DNA sequence: TGTGCCGGACAGGGGAGTGGGGATGAGCAGTTCTTC.

This clone turned up a few times. The CDR3 nucleotides read TGTGCCAGCGCATCCGAGGCTAGCGGGAGGTTTACAGATACGCAGTATTTT. Its translation: CASASEASGRFTDTQYF. The chain combines TRBV11-2 with TRBJ2-3, with 11 bases lining up with TRBD2. The germline V gene has CDR1 SGHAT and CDR2 FQNNGV. Germline trimming cut 8 bases from V and 3 bases from J; bases unmatched to any gene: 13. The CDR3 is 17 residues long. Using reference TRBV11-2 and TRBJ2-3 for the parts outside the CDR3, the full variable domain is EAGVAQSPRYKIIEKRQSVAFWCNPISGHATLYWYQQILGQGPKLLIQFQNNGVVDDSQLPKDRFSAERLKGVDSTLKIQPAKLEDSAVYLCASASEASGRFTDTQYFGPGTRLTVL.

The chain is built from TRBV6-1 and TRBJ1-2, with 9 bases identical to TRBD1. Germline trimming cut 5 bases from V and 3 bases from J; bases unmatched to any gene: 4. The CDR3 contains 14 residues. The germline V gene has CDR1 MNHNS and CDR2 SASEGT. Here the CDR3 DNA reads TGTGCCAGCAGTACGGACAGGGGATACTATGGCTACACCTTC. Encoded protein: CASSTDRGYYGYTF.

There are a few counts of this clone. The V and J genes are TRBV18 and TRBJ1-2; 7 nucleotides line up with TRBD1. Germline CDR1 KGHSH, CDR2 LQKENI. The junction had 7 bases not matched to a gene; V was cut back by 3 bases and J by 6 bases. The CDR3 covers 14 residues. The DNA for the CDR3 is TGTGCCAGCTCACCTCTAGACAGGGTGGATGGCTACACCTTC. Translated, it gives CASSPLDRVDGYTF.

This chain connects TRBV7-6 to TRBJ1-4, with unresolved D. The CDR3 runs to 12 residues. Looked up from germline, CDR1 is SGHVS and CDR2 is FNYEAQ. Trimming shortened V by 5 bases and J by 5 bases, and 6 bases separated the two germline ends. CDR3 loop: CASSLYNEKLFF. The CDR3 nucleotides are TGTGCCAGCAGCCTCTACAATGAAAAACTGTTTTTT.

At least ten counts were recorded for this clone. The genes are TRBV2 and TRBJ2-1, with 13 bases fitting TRBD2. Per germline, CDR1 SNHLY and CDR2 FYNNEI. The J segment lost 6 bases and the V segment lost 7 bases, leaving 3 bases of the junction unmatched. CDR3 length equals 14 residues. CDR3 amino acids: CASTRTSGSNEQFF. In DNA, the CDR3 is TGTGCCAGCACCCGGACTAGCGGGAGCAATGAGCAGTTCTTC.

This clone turned up a few times. J is TRBJ2-1 and V is TRBV6-5; the D is unclear. The CDR3 is 12 amino acids. V was clipped by 5 bases and J by 7 bases, with 9 bases between them. CDR1 and CDR2 from the germline V gene are MNHEY and SVGAGI. CDR3 nucleotide sequence: TGTGCCAGCAGTATCGTCCAGAATGAGCAGTTCTTC. This codes for CASSIVQNEQFF.

J is TRBJ1-2 and V is TRBV19; D ambiguous. The CDR3 is made up of 14 amino acids. Germline CDR1 and CDR2: LNHDA and SQIVND (reference sequence). Trimming took 5 bases from V and 1 from J, leaving 11 bases between them. CDR3 sequence reads: CASSSRLINYGYTF. The CDR3 coding sequence is TGTGCCAGTAGTTCAAGACTAATTAACTATGGCTACACCTTC.

This clone was found a few times. The rearrangement uses TRBV7-9 and TRBJ2-1; 11 positions match TRBD2. This CDR3 spans 17 amino acids. J was trimmed by 2 bases and V by 6 bases; bases with no gene match: 9. CDR1 and CDR2 from the germline V gene are SEHNR and FQNEAQ (reference sequence). The CDR3 is CASRSGPSGRTYNEQFF. The CDR3 bases are TGTGCCAGCAGATCAGGACCTAGCGGGAGGACCTACAATGAGCAGTTCTTC.

This clone was detected only a few times. The chain is built from TRBV29-1 and TRBJ2-7; 10 nucleotides align to TRBD1. V lost 3 bases to trimming and J lost 5 bases; unmatched junction nucleotides: 4. Germline values: CDR1 SQVTM, CDR2 ANQGSEA. The CDR3 consists of 13 residues. This CDR3 is CSVDRQGAHEQYF. CDR3 nucleotide sequence: TGCAGCGTTGATCGACAGGGGGCCCACGAGCAGTACTTC.

In this sample, this clone turned up a few times. This CDR3 is CASGKAGNRYEQYF. The CDR3 DNA sequence: TGTGCCAGCGGGAAAGCGGGAAACCGATACGAGCAGTACTTC. The rearrangement links TRBV27 to TRBJ2-7; 7 bases match TRBD2. The germline CDR1 and CDR2 sequences are MNHEY and SMNVEV (reference sequence). V lost 8 bases to trimming and J lost 4 bases; unmatched junction nucleotides: 11. CDR3 length: 14 amino acids.

This sequence joins TRBV5-5 and TRBJ2-5; a weak D match, TRBD1 (8 bases). The CDR3 is made up of 17 amino acids. Trimming took off 4 bases at V and 5 bases at J, with 24 bases between the two ends. The V gene's germline CDR1 is SGHKS and CDR2 YYEKEE (reference sequence). The CDR3 reads CASSIYSGQGGWETQYF. CDR3 DNA: TGTGCCAGCAGCATTTACTCTGGACAGGGAGGGTGGGAGACCCAGTACTTC.

This clone was seen at least ten times. The gene calls are TRBV29-1 and TRBJ2-3; D may be TRBD2 (6 bases). Germline CDR1 reads SQVTM; CDR2 reads ANQGSEA. V was pared by 8 bases and J by 2 bases, with 14 bases between. This CDR3 region has 13 residues. CDR3 nucleotide sequence: TGCAGCTACGGGACTCGACTCACAGATACGCAGTATTTT. Protein product: CSYGTRLTDTQYF.

The rearrangement joins TRBV7-7 to TRBJ1-5, with 9 bases matching TRBD1. CDR3 length: 18 amino acids. CDR1 is SSHAT, CDR2 FNYEAQ, per germline (reference sequence). V lost 5 bases to trimming and J lost 2 bases; unmatched junction nucleotides: 13. This CDR3 reads CASSAPGQGEGGNQPQHF. CDR3 coding DNA: TGTGCCAGCAGCGCACCGGGACAGGGTGAGGGAGGCAATCAGCCCCAGCATTTT.